One and the same sample provided the 2 T cell receptor beta chains below, sequenced in a study of control samples from healthy donors and cancer patients. Sequencing used immunoSEQ multiplex PCR; TCRdb keeps in-frame clones, though not all of them. The table has about 180,000 clones, around 89% seen once; the top ten hold 1.3% to 1.5%. Sequenced input: blood. All receptors come from a woman aged 45-59 years in good health.

The V and J genes are TRBV7-3 and TRBJ2-6; 10 bases line up with TRBD1. The CDR3 covers 18 residues. Trimming took 5 bases from V and 1 from J; bases not matched to a gene: 8. Germline values: CDR1 SGHTA, CDR2 FQGTGA. In DNA, the CDR3 is TGTGCCAGCAGCCCCGGGACAGGGGTTCTGTCTGGGGCCAACGTCCTGACTTTC. This gives the protein CASSPGTGVLSGANVLTF.

V is TRBV7-9 and J is TRBJ2-5; D remains unclear. V lost 7 bases and J 1 base, leaving 13 bases between the germline ends. Germline assignment: CDR1 SEHNR and CDR2 FQNEAQ (reference sequence). The CDR3 runs to 14 residues. This CDR3 reads CASNPDGFQETQYF. In DNA, the CDR3 is TGTGCCAGCAACCCGGACGGGTTCCAAGAGACCCAGTACTTC.